This record covers a single T cell receptor beta chain. These data are taken from a study of technical replicates of blood from a handful of donors. This CDR3 is 13 amino acids long. Trimming pared 3 bases from V and 14 bases from J, leaving 17 bases between. The germline CDR1 and CDR2 sequences are KGHSH and LQKENI. Method: immunoSEQ multiplex PCR; TCRdb's copy keeps in-frame clones and lacks some. The table shows tens of thousands of clones, with 90% to 95% occurring only once. The chain recombines TRBV18 with TRBJ2-1; possible D gene TRBD2, 6 bases. The material sequenced was T cells isolated from PBMCs. The clonotype comes from a human donor in good health. The CDR3 is CASSPGTADREFF. CDR3 bases: TGTGCCAGCTCACCCGGGACTGCCGATAGGGAGTTCTTC.